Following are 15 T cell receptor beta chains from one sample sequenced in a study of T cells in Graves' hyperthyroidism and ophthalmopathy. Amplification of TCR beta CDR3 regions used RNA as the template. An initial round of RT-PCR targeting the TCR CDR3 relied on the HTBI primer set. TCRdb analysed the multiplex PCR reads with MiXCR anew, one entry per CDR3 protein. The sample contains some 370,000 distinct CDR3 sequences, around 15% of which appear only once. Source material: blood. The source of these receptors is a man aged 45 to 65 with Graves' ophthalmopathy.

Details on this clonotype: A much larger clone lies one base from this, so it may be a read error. DNA for the CDR3: TGTGCCAGCGGGGGATGGGACAGTCTTGGCTACACCTTC. Amino acids: CASGGWDSLGYTF. The gene calls are TRBV19 and TRBJ1-2, with TRBD1 matching over 7 bases. CDR3 length: 13 amino acids. From germline, CDR1 is LNHDA and CDR2 SQIVND (reference sequence). Trimming at V came to 9 bases and at J to 7 bases, leaving 11 bases not matched to a gene. The variable domain in full, with the rest retrieved from reference TRBV19 and TRBJ1-2, is DGGITQSPKYLFRKEGQNVTLSCEQNLNHDAMYWYRQDPGQGLRLIYYSQIVNDFQKGDIAEGYSVSREKKESFPLTVTSAQKNPTAFYLCASGGWDSLGYTFGSGTRLTVV.

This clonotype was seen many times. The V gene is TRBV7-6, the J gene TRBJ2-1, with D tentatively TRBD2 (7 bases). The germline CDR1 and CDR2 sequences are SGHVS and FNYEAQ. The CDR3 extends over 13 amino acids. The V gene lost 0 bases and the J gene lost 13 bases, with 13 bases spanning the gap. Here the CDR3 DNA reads TGTGCCAGCAGCTTAGCGGGGGCGGGAGATCAGTTCTTC. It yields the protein CASSLAGAGDQFF.

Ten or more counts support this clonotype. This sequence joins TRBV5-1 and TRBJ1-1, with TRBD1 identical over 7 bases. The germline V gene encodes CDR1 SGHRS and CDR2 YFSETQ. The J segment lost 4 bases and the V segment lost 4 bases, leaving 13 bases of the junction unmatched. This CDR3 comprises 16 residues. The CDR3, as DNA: TGCGCCAGCAGCCTCCGACAGGGTGAATTTTCCACTGAAGCTTTCTTT. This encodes CASSLRQGEFSTEAFF.

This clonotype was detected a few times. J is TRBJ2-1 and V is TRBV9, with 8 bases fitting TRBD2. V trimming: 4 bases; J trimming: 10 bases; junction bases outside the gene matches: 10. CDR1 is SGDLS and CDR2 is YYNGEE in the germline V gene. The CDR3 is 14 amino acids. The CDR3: CASSRGLVGWEQFF. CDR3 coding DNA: TGTGCCAGCAGCCGGGGACTAGTGGGCTGGGAGCAGTTCTTC.

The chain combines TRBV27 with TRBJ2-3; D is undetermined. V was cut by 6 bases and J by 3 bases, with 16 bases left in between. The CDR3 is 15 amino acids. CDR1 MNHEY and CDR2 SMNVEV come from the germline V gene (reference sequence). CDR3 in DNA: TGTGCCAGCAGCCGAGTTAGGCTTCGGACAGATACGCAGTATTTT. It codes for CASSRVRLRTDTQYF.

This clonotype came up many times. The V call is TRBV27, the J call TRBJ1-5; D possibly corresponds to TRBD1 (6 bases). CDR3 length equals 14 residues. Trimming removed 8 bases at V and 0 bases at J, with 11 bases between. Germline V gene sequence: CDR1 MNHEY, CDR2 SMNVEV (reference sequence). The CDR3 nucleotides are TGTGCCAGCGGGGGACACTCTAGCAATCAGCCCCAGCATTTT. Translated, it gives CASGGHSSNQPQHF.

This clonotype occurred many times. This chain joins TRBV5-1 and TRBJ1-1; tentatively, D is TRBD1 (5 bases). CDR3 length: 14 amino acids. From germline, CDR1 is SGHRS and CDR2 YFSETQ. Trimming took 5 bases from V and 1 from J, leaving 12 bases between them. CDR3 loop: CASRRGERNTEAFF. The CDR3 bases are TGCGCCAGCAGGCGGGGGGAGAGGAACACTGAAGCTTTCTTT. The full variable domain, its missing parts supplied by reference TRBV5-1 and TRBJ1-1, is KAGVTQTPRYLIKTRGQQVTLSCSPISGHRSVSWYQQTPGQGLQFLFEYFSETQRNKGNFPGRFSGRQFSNSRSEMNVSTLELGDSALYLCASRRGERNTEAFFGQGTRLTVV.

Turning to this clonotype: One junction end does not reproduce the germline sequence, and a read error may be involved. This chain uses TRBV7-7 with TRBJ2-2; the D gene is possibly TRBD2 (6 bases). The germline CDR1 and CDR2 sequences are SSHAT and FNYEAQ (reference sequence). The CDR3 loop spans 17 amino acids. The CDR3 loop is CASSLGLGGIDTGELFF. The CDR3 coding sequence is TGTGCTAGCAGCTTAGGGCTCGGCGGGATTGACACCGGGGAGCTGTTTTTT.

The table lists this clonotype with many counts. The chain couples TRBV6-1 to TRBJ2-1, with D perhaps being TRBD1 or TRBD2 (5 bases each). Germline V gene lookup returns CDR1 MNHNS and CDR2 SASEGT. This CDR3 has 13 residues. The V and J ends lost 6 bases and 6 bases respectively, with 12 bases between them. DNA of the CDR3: TGTGCCAGCAGCGGGCAGGGAGCCAATGAGCAGTTCTTC. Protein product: CASSGQGANEQFF.

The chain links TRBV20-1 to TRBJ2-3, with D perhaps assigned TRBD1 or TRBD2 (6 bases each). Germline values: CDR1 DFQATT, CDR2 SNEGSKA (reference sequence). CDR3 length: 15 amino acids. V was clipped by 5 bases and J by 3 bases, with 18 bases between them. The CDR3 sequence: CSAPFAGRGTDTQYF. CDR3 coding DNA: TGCAGTGCTCCGTTCGCGGGAAGGGGGACAGATACGCAGTATTTT.

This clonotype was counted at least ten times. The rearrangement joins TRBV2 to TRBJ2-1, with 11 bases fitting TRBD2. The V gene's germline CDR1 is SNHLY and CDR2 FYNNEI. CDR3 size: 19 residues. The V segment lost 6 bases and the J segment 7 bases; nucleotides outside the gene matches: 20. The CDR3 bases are TGTGCCAGCAGGAAAGAAGGATCTCAAACTAGCGGGAGAAATAATGAGCAGTTCTTC. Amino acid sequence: CASRKEGSQTSGRNNEQFF.

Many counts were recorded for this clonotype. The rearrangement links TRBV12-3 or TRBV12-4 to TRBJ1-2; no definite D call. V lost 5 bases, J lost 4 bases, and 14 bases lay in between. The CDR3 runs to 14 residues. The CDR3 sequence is CASSPKTRGYGYTF. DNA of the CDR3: TGTGCCAGCAGTCCGAAAACCCGCGGCTATGGCTACACCTTC.

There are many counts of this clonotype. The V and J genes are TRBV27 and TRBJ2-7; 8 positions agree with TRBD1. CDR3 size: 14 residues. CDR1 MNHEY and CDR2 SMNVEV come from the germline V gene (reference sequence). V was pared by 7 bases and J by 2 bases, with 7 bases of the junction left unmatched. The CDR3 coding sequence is TGTGCCAGCAACTCACAGGGGGACCCCTACGAGCAGTACTTC. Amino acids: CASNSQGDPYEQYF.

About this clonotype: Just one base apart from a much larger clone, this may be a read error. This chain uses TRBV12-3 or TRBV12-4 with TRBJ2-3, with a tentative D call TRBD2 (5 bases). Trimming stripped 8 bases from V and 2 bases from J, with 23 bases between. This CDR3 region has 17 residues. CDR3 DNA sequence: TGTGCCAGCGGCCCGACATCCCTAGCTGGATTCACAGATACGCAGTATTTT. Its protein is CASGPTSLAGFTDTQYF.

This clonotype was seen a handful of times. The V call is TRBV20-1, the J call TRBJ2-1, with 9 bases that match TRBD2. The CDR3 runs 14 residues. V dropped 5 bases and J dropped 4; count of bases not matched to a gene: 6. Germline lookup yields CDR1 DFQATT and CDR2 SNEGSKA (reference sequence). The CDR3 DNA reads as TGCAGTGCTTCACTAGCGGGCCCATACAATGAGCAGTTCTTC. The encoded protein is CSASLAGPYNEQFF.